The 17 T cell receptor beta chains reported below all come from one sample, sequenced in a study of T cell repertoires in aging, cancer and after chemotherapy. Amplification of TCR beta used genomic DNA extracted from peripheral blood. Multiplex touch-down PCR with TRB-A/B primers amplified rearranged V-D-J TRB sequences. One entry per CDR3 protein results from TCRdb running MiXCR on the multiplex PCR reads. This sample has about 4,100 distinct CDR3 sequences, with about 25% found just once. Sequenced sample: blood. Receptors originate from a human donor with a solid tumor.

This clonotype is classed as medium-sized. The CDR3 nucleotides are TGTGCCAGCAGTCCGCAGTTAGGGAGGGACGGAAAACTGTTTTTT. Its protein product is CASSPQLGRDGKLFF. The chain couples TRBV27 to TRBJ1-4; TRBD1 might be the D (5 bases). The germline V and J ends were trimmed by 5 bases and 10 bases, with 20 bases remaining between them. The CDR3 length is 15 residues. CDR1 and CDR2 (germline): MNHEY, SMNVEV (reference sequence).

For this clonotype: Given a much more abundant clone one base away, this may be a read error. The gene calls are TRBV12-3 or TRBV12-4 and TRBJ2-4; TRBD2 is a possible D gene (7 bases). This CDR3 is built from 17 residues. The ends were cut back, 3 bases at V and 8 bases at J, with 23 bases in the middle. The CDR3 DNA follows: TGTGCCAGCAGTTTCCGCCTAGTGGGAGGGGGAGTGGACATTCAGTACTTC. Amino acid sequence: CASSFRLVGGGVDIQYF.

This clonotype is labeled medium-sized. V is TRBV5-1 and J is TRBJ2-1, with a tentative D call TRBD1 (5 bases). V lost 4 bases to trimming and J lost 7 bases, with 12 bases between them. Germline CDR1 reads SGHRS; CDR2 reads YFSETQ. This CDR3 is built from 13 residues. CDR3 sequence: CASSIPQGNEQFF. The CDR3 nucleotides read TGCGCCAGCAGCATACCCCAGGGTAATGAGCAGTTCTTC.

The sample holds a few counts of this clonotype. The chain combines TRBV20-1 with TRBJ2-1; no definite D call. The CDR3 length is 16 residues. Per germline, CDR1 DFQATT and CDR2 SNEGSKA (reference sequence). V dropped 0 bases and J dropped 4 bases, with 16 bases sitting between them. The CDR3 spells CSARDGLRSRYNEQFF. CDR3 coding DNA: TGCAGTGCTAGAGACGGGTTGAGGAGTAGATACAATGAGCAGTTCTTC.

J is TRBJ1-2 and V is TRBV2, with TRBD1 matching over 9 bases. CDR1 SNHLY and CDR2 FYNNEI come from the germline V gene. CDR3 length equals 13 residues. The junction had 2 bases not matched to a gene; V was cut back by 4 bases and J by 5 bases. CDR3 sequence reads: CASSGDRVYGYTF. Written as DNA, the CDR3 is TGTGCCAGCAGTGGGGACAGGGTTTATGGCTACACCTTC.

This clonotype was picked up a small number of times. The J gene is TRBJ2-3, the V gene TRBV12-3 or TRBV12-4; 12 bases match TRBD2. CDR3 length equals 17 residues. After removal of 6 bases from V and 6 bases from J, the junction contained 13 bases not matched to a gene. DNA of the CDR3: TGTGCCAGCAGCCCCCGACTAGCGGGGGTAGCAGGGGATACGCAGTATTTT. Translating it yields CASSPRLAGVAGDTQYF.

Only a few counts were recorded for this clonotype. The chain uses TRBV12-3 or TRBV12-4 and TRBJ1-6; D remains unclear. V dropped 3 bases and J dropped 8 bases, with 11 bases sitting between them. The CDR3 extends over 14 amino acids. CDR3 sequence reads: CASSFRQDDSPLHF. CDR3 coding DNA: TGTGCCAGCAGTTTCAGGCAGGATGATTCACCCCTCCACTTT.

This clonotype is termed medium-sized. CDR3 DNA: TGTGCCAGCAGGGGTGACGACAGGGGGGGCCACGAGCAGTACTTC. Its translation: CASRGDDRGGHEQYF. The chain joins TRBV6-1 to TRBJ2-7; 9 nucleotides line up with TRBD1. CDR1 MNHNS and CDR2 SASEGT come from the germline V gene. The V segment lost 6 bases and the J segment 5 bases; nucleotides outside the gene matches: 11. The CDR3 runs 15 residues.

This clonotype is labeled medium-sized. The gene calls are TRBV30 and TRBJ2-5; 7 nucleotides match TRBD1. The V gene's germline CDR1 is GTSNPN and CDR2 SVGIG (reference sequence). J lost 4 bases, V lost 0 bases, and 5 bases had no gene match. The CDR3 runs 14 residues. CDR3 in amino acids: CAWSVSAGGETQYF. Written as DNA, the CDR3 is TGTGCCTGGAGTGTATCGGCAGGGGGAGAGACCCAGTACTTC.

The chain couples TRBV5-1 to TRBJ1-3, with D maybe TRBD1 (6 bases). V was trimmed by 0 bases and J by 9 bases, leaving 13 bases between them. Germline V gene lookup returns CDR1 SGHRS and CDR2 YFSETQ. The CDR3 runs to 14 residues. The CDR3 loop reads CASSLVQGRGTIYF. CDR3 DNA: TGCGCCAGCAGCTTGGTCCAGGGGCGAGGCACCATATATTTT.

This clonotype is labeled medium-sized. The chain uses TRBV7-6 and TRBJ2-3; 12 bases map to TRBD2. The CDR3 runs 16 residues. Germline loops: CDR1 SGHVS, CDR2 FNYEAQ. V shed 1 base, J shed 6 bases, and the junction held 5 bases outside the gene matches. The CDR3 sequence: CASSLETSGSADTQYF. CDR3 nucleotides: TGTGCCAGCAGCTTAGAGACTAGCGGGAGTGCGGATACGCAGTATTTT.

The DNA of the CDR3 is TGCAGCGTTCCGGCTAGCGGGAGGGCCTCTCGCCCGTGGGATACGCAGTATTTT. It encodes CSVPASGRASRPWDTQYF. V gene TRBV29-1 combines with J gene TRBJ2-3; TRBD2 matches at 12 bases. The germline V gene has CDR1 SQVTM and CDR2 ANQGSEA. This CDR3 comprises 18 residues. With V trimmed by 5 bases and J by 6 bases, 18 bases remained unmatched.

This clonotype is deemed large (0.1 to 1%). The chain recombines TRBV6-4 with TRBJ2-2; 9 bases are a match to TRBD1. CDR1 is MRHNA, CDR2 SNTAGT, per germline. The trim removed 4 bases at V and 7 bases at J, leaving 7 bases unmatched. The CDR3 is made up of 15 amino acids. The CDR3 DNA follows: TGTGCCAGCAGTGCGCTACAGGGGGCTAACGGGGAGCTGTTTTTT. It yields the protein CASSALQGANGELFF.

In this sample, this clonotype is medium-sized (0.01 to 0.1%). The chain is built from TRBV27 and TRBJ2-7, with D possibly TRBD2 on 5 matching bases. Germline CDR1 reads MNHEY; CDR2 reads SMNVEV (reference sequence). V was cut by 5 bases and J by 3 bases, with 14 bases left in between. The CDR3 totals 14 residues. The CDR3 loop reads CASSPRAVHYEQYF. The CDR3 nucleotides are TGTGCCAGCAGTCCGAGGGCGGTGCACTACGAGCAGTACTTC.

The chain is built from TRBV14 and TRBJ2-7, with D perhaps TRBD1 (6 bases). Germline V gene sequence: CDR1 SGHDN, CDR2 FVKESK. V shed 1 base and J shed 6 bases, with 13 bases lying between them. CDR3 length: 14 residues. The CDR3 protein is CASSQVVKGGEQYF. CDR3 coding DNA: TGTGCCAGCAGCCAAGTCGTTAAAGGGGGCGAGCAGTACTTC.

This chain links TRBV12-5 with TRBJ2-5; 7 nucleotides agree with TRBD1. This CDR3 region has 15 residues. In germline, CDR1 is LGHNT, CDR2 FRNRAP. Trimming removed 2 bases from V and 1 base from J; junction bases left unmatched: 4. The DNA of the CDR3 is TGTGCTAGTGGTTTGCAGACAGGGCCCCAAGAGACCCAGTACTTC. This sequence encodes CASGLQTGPQETQYF.

By sample fraction, this clonotype is medium-sized. V gene TRBV24-1 combines with J gene TRBJ2-3, with D perhaps matching TRBD2 (6 bases). Per the germline V gene, CDR1 is KGHDR and CDR2 is SFDVKD. V gave up 3 bases and J gave up 5 bases, with 14 bases separating them. The CDR3 length is 15 residues. This CDR3 is CATSDRGGMRDTQYF. In nucleotides, the CDR3 is TGTGCCACCAGTGATCGTGGGGGGATGAGAGATACGCAGTATTTT.